Listed below are T cell receptor beta chains from one sample, sequenced in a study of blood T cells in healthy people across ages. From the 5' RACE reads, TCRdb called clonotypes with MiXCR, one entry per CDR3 protein. Of about 1.4 million distinct CDR3 sequences detected, 45% to 70% appear once; the ten largest clones hold over 6.5%. Material: blood. These receptors all come from a man between 18 and 35 years old in good health. CDR3s include the opening cysteine and the closing phenylalanine or tryptophan. A D gene is named only where the DNA matches it firmly. Where a row states a size, it is once, few, many or the class of an expanded clone; other rows omit it.

NA	TRBV7-8	TRBJ2-3	NA	TGTGCCAGCAGCTCGAGGACGATCAGGCAACTAGTCACAGATACGCAGTATTTT	CASSSRTIRQLVTDTQYF
NA	TRBV6-2/TRBV6-3	TRBJ2-2	few	TGTGCCAGCAGTTACTCGAGGGGCACCGGGGAGCTGTTTTTT	CASSYSRGTGELFF
NA	TRBV9	TRBJ1-2	NA	TGTGCCAGCAGTCCCCTACCCGGCATGGGGTATGGCTACACCTTC	CASSPLPGMGYGYTF
NA	TRBV3-1	TRBJ2-7	NA	TGTGCCAGCAGCCCCCTCACGGAGGACCACGAGCAGTACTTC	CASSPLTEDHEQYF
NA	TRBV29-1	TRBJ2-1	few	TGCAGCGTGATGGCACAGGCCCCCCGGGGGAATGAGCAGTTCTTC	CSVMAQAPRGNEQFF
NA	TRBV9	TRBJ1-6	NA	TGTGCCAGCAGCGTAGGGGGACCCGAGGGTTCACCCCTCCACTTT	CASSVGGPEGSPLHF
TRBD1	TRBV4-1	TRBJ1-6	once	TGCGCCAGCAGCCAAGCTGGGACAGGGTCCTCACCCCTCCACTTT	CASSQAGTGSSPLHF
TRBD1	TRBV30	TRBJ2-7	NA	TGTGCCTGGGAGCCGGGGACAGGGGACGAGCAGTACTTC	CAWEPGTGDEQYF
NA	TRBV6-1	TRBJ1-6	few	TGTGCCAGCAGTGAAGCCTACAGGCCATTGGATTCACCCCTCCACTTT	CASSEAYRPLDSPLHF
NA	TRBV29-1	TRBJ2-1	few	TGCAGCGCCGTCCCCCGGAACTTCCGGGATGAGCAGTTCTTC	CSAVPRNFRDEQFF
NA	TRBV4-1	TRBJ1-1	NA	TGCGCCAGCAGCCCTAATCGGCTGAACACTGAAGCTTTCTTT	CASSPNRLNTEAFF
NA	TRBV13	TRBJ1-5	few	TGTGCCAGCAGCTTATCAAGGGAAGGGCCCCAGCATTTT	CASSLSREGPQHF
NA	TRBV27	TRBJ2-1	NA	TGTGCCAGCAGTTCTCAGGGGGGAAGTAGGAAGAATGAGCAGTTCTTC	CASSSQGGSRKNEQFF
NA	TRBV2	TRBJ1-2	NA	TGTGCCAGCAGTCGGTCAGGAAGTGGCTACACCTTC	CASSRSGSGYTF
NA	TRBV4-1	TRBJ2-1	NA	TGCGCCAGCAGCCTAACTAGGCTCACCAGCAATGAGCAGTTCTTC	CASSLTRLTSNEQFF